This TCR beta chain derives from a study of human T cells and chemical hapten exposure. The CDR3 contains 14 residues. V shed 3 bases, J shed 9 bases, and the junction held 7 bases outside the gene matches. Germline V gene lookup returns CDR1 ENHRY and CDR2 SYGVKD. One entry per CDR3 protein, called by TCRdb with MiXCR from the RACE reads. This table has some 53,000 distinct CDR3 sequences, 9.5% to 12% appearing once. Stated time point: patch test 1, 2 weeks after DPC sensitization. Noted treatment: therapeutic diphenylcyclopropenone sensitization with weekly scalp DPC. Unfractionated whole blood yielded the extracted total RNA.

This sequence was found in a woman between 35 and 50 years old with alopecia areata. Some clones in this sample may be carry-over from other donors' samples. V and J are TRBV10-3 and TRBJ2-1; 8 bases are a match to TRBD2. The sample in question was whole blood, obtained in connection with sensitization to the hapten diphenylcyclopropenone (DPC). CDR3 in amino acids: CAISDPAGVGEQFF. As DNA, the CDR3 is TGTGCCATCAGTGATCCAGCGGGAGTTGGTGAGCAGTTCTTC.